The 28 T cell receptor beta chains reported below all come from one sample, sequenced in a study of memory CD4+ T cells and cytomegalovirus serostatus (dated by TCRdb to about 2019). Libraries were prepared through the immunoSEQ multiplex PCR assay. TCRdb mirrors the immuneACCESS table, restricted to in-frame sequences. Some clones are absent from its copies; in checked studies, under half trace to an unresolved V gene, and the reason for the others is unknown. For this sample there are about 46,000 clones; 60% to 80% appear just once. The biggest ten clones account for 0.9% to 0.95% of the sample. Single viable CD3+CD4+CD8-CD45RO+ cells were sorted as memory CD4+ T cells on a FACSAria II. What was sequenced was memory CD4+ T cells from blood. All receptors derive from an adult in good health and CMV-seronegative.

This clone was recorded once. This chain connects TRBV10-3 to TRBJ1-2; no clear D. With 4 bases removed from V and 0 bases from J, the gap between germline ends came to 12 bases. Germline CDR1 ENHRY, CDR2 SYGVKD. This CDR3 has 15 amino acids. CDR3 loop: CAISGAALANYGYTF. Written as DNA, the CDR3 is TGTGCCATCAGTGGGGCAGCTTTAGCTAACTATGGCTACACCTTC.

The chain couples TRBV6-5 to TRBJ1-3; D is undetermined. This CDR3 is built from 14 residues. Germline lookup yields CDR1 MNHEY and CDR2 SVGAGI. V shed 5 bases and J shed 4 bases, with 12 bases lying between them. This CDR3 reads CASSEDLRGNTIYF. The CDR3 DNA follows: TGTGCCAGCAGTGAAGACCTAAGGGGAAACACCATATATTTT.

The rearrangement uses TRBV6-5 and TRBJ1-1; D is possibly TRBD1 (5 bases). The germline CDR1 and CDR2 sequences are MNHEY and SVGAGI. This CDR3 is built from 15 residues. V was pared by 6 bases and J by 4 bases, with 18 bases between. The CDR3 sequence: CASSPYGGRGTEAFF. As DNA, the CDR3 is TGTGCCAGCAGCCCTTACGGGGGACGAGGCACTGAAGCTTTCTTT.

This chain's CDR3 is CASSPLSHPGNEKLFF. DNA of the CDR3: TGTGCCAGCTCACCACTCTCGCACCCCGGGAACGAAAAACTGTTTTTT. This chain joins TRBV18 and TRBJ1-4, with D unresolved. V lost 1 base, J lost 8 bases, and 17 bases lay in between. This CDR3 has 16 amino acids. Germline V gene sequence: CDR1 KGHSH, CDR2 LQKENI.

J is TRBJ1-5 and V is TRBV7-2; tentatively, D is TRBD1 (6 bases). The germline V gene encodes CDR1 SGHTA and CDR2 FQGNSA. Trimming took 5 bases from V and 3 from J, leaving 8 bases between them. CDR3 size: 13 residues. The CDR3 region has the DNA TGTGCCAGCAGCGGACAGCTCAATCAGCCCCAGCATTTT. Protein product: CASSGQLNQPQHF.

V usage is TRBV5-4 and J usage is TRBJ1-5; no definite D call. The CDR3 has 14 residues. The germline CDR1 and CDR2 sequences are SGHNT and YYREEE (reference sequence). Trimming removed 2 bases at V and 0 bases at J, with 6 bases between. CDR3 protein: CASSFWGSNQPQHF. Written as DNA, the CDR3 is TGTGCCAGCAGCTTTTGGGGTAGCAATCAGCCCCAGCATTTT. The variable domain in full, with the rest retrieved from reference TRBV5-4 and TRBJ1-5, is ETGVTQSPTHLIKTRGQQVTLRCSSQSGHNTVSWYQQALGQGPQFIFQYYREEENGRGNFPPRFSGLQFPNYSSELNVNALELDDSALYLCASSFWGSNQPQHFGDGTRLSIL.

This clone was counted between two and nine times. The chain joins TRBV4-1 to TRBJ1-6; D not certain. V lost 6 bases and J 15 bases, leaving 18 bases between the germline ends. CDR1 is MGHRA, CDR2 YSYEKL, per germline. The CDR3 totals 13 residues. The CDR3 region is CASSYIEFPILHF. CDR3 DNA: TGCGCCAGCAGTTACATCGAGTTTCCTATCCTCCACTTT.

The chain couples TRBV15 to TRBJ1-2, with no clear D. The CDR3 is 12 residues long. The V gene lost 3 bases and the J gene lost 6 bases, with 8 bases spanning the gap. From germline, CDR1 is LNHNV and CDR2 YYDKDF (reference sequence). The DNA of the CDR3 is TGTGCCACCAGCAGGGGGTGGGATGGCTACACCTTC. Protein sequence: CATSRGWDGYTF.

The chain employs TRBV4-3 and TRBJ2-7; D not certain. The V gene's germline CDR1 is LGHNA and CDR2 YSLEER. CDR3 length equals 15 residues. Trimming stripped 0 bases from V and 2 bases from J, with 11 bases between. The DNA of the CDR3 is TGCGCCAGCAGCCAAGAAGCAAGGCAGACCTACGAGCAGTACTTC. It is translated as CASSQEARQTYEQYF.

This sequence joins TRBV6-5 and TRBJ1-1; D not certain. Deletions cut 6 bases from V and 1 base from J, with 3 bases between. Germline values: CDR1 MNHEY, CDR2 SVGAGI. This CDR3 contains 11 residues. The CDR3 reads CASRGNTEAFF. The CDR3 region has the DNA TGTGCCAGCAGGGGGAACACTGAAGCTTTCTTT.

The rearrangement joins TRBV29-1 to TRBJ1-5, with 8 positions matching TRBD1. Germline-derived CDR1 and CDR2 are SQVTM and ANQGSEA. Germline trimming cut 4 bases from V and 4 bases from J; bases unmatched to any gene: 3. The CDR3 runs to 13 residues. The CDR3 protein is CSVGDRSNQPQHF. The CDR3 bases are TGCAGCGTTGGGGACAGGAGTAATCAGCCCCAGCATTTT.

This chain connects TRBV6-5 to TRBJ1-4; 8 nucleotides line up with TRBD1. Germline CDR1 is MNHEY and CDR2 is SVGAGI. This CDR3 has 13 residues. Germline trimming cut 2 bases from V and 8 bases from J; bases unmatched to any gene: 1. CDR3 bases: TGTGCCAGCAGTTACGGGGACAGGGAAAAACTGTTTTTT. It codes for CASSYGDREKLFF.

The genes are TRBV28 and TRBJ1-5, with D possibly being TRBD1 (5 bases). Germline V lookup: CDR1 MDHEN, CDR2 SYDVKM. This CDR3 comprises 13 residues. The V and J ends lost 6 bases and 1 base respectively, with 7 bases between them. CDR3 bases: TGTGCCAGCAGAGGGGACAGCAATCAGCCCCAGCATTTT. Its translation is CASRGDSNQPQHF.

The CDR3 DNA sequence: TGTGCCAGTAGATTCTCGGACAGGGGGCGCGATCAGCCCCAGCATTTT. Its translation: CASRFSDRGRDQPQHF. J is TRBJ1-5 and V is TRBV19, with 11 bases fitting TRBD1. The V gene's germline CDR1 is LNHDA and CDR2 SQIVND (reference sequence). CDR3 size: 16 residues. The trim removed 6 bases at V and 5 bases at J, leaving 9 bases unmatched.

The sample holds a few counts of this clone. The rearrangement uses TRBV13 and TRBJ1-2; TRBD1 might be the D (6 bases). V lost 6 bases to trimming and J lost 5 bases, with 16 bases between them. Germline CDR1 and CDR2: PRHDT and FYEKMQ (reference sequence). The CDR3 has 14 residues. CDR3 coding DNA: TGTGCCAGCAGTTCGGACAGACAGATTTATGGCTACACCTTC. Translation gives CASSSDRQIYGYTF.

CDR3 region: CASSLGKRGARETQYF. The DNA of the CDR3 is TGTGCCAGCAGCTTAGGGAAGCGGGGGGCCCGAGAGACCCAGTACTTC. V and J are TRBV5-8 and TRBJ2-5, with TRBD2 identical over 9 bases. CDR1 is SGHTS and CDR2 is YDEGEE in the germline V gene. This CDR3 has 16 residues. Losses at the gene ends were 2 bases for V and 4 bases for J; bases not matched to a gene: 9.

The CDR3, as DNA: TGTGCCAGCAGCCCGCGTAGGACAGGGGATGGCTACACCTTC. This gives the protein CASSPRRTGDGYTF. J is TRBJ1-2 and V is TRBV7-2; TRBD1 aligns across 9 bases. CDR1 SGHTA and CDR2 FQGNSA come from the germline V gene. Losses at the gene ends were 5 bases for V and 6 bases for J; bases not matched to a gene: 7. The CDR3 loop spans 14 amino acids.

This clone is a singleton in its sample. The chain is built from TRBV7-2 and TRBJ1-2; D perhaps matches TRBD1 (6 bases). V lost 4 bases, J lost 0 bases, and 9 bases lay in between. From germline, CDR1 is SGHTA and CDR2 FQGNSA. This CDR3 has 14 residues. The CDR3 region is CASSYAGANYGYTF. CDR3 DNA: TGTGCCAGCAGCTATGCAGGGGCTAACTATGGCTACACCTTC.

The V and J genes are TRBV7-3 and TRBJ2-1; 7 bases fit TRBD1. The CDR3 loop spans 12 amino acids. V shed 5 bases and J 9 bases; nucleotides not matched to a gene: 4. CDR1 SGHTA and CDR2 FQGTGA come from the germline V gene. CDR3 in DNA: TGTGCCAGCAGCCTAGCAGGGGGTGAGCAGTTCTTC. It yields the protein CASSLAGGEQFF.

V is TRBV5-1 and J is TRBJ1-6, with D unclear. Per the germline V gene, CDR1 is SGHRS and CDR2 is YFSETQ. This CDR3 spans 16 amino acids. Trimming shortened V by 0 bases and J by 0 bases, and 7 bases separated the two germline ends. Here the CDR3 reads CASSLAASSYNSPLHF. CDR3 sequence (DNA): TGCGCCAGCAGCTTGGCCGCAAGCTCCTATAATTCACCCCTCCACTTT.

This chain connects TRBV9 to TRBJ2-7; 7 nucleotides line up with TRBD1. Looked up from germline, CDR1 is SGDLS and CDR2 is YYNGEE. The junction had 8 bases not matched to a gene; V was cut back by 0 bases and J by 5 bases. This CDR3 contains 15 residues. This CDR3 is CASSVGRGQWDEQYF. CDR3 DNA: TGTGCCAGCAGCGTAGGTAGGGGGCAATGGGACGAGCAGTACTTC.

This chain links TRBV11-2 with TRBJ2-5; 10 bases line up with TRBD2. Per the germline V gene, CDR1 is SGHAT and CDR2 is FQNNGV. The V segment lost 3 bases and the J segment 4 bases; nucleotides outside the gene matches: 5. The length of the CDR3 is 15 residues. The DNA for the CDR3 is TGTGCCAGCAGCTTCATAGCGGGGGGCCGAGAGACCCAGTACTTC. It translates to CASSFIAGGRETQYF.

The rearrangement joins TRBV2 to TRBJ2-7, with D perhaps TRBD1 or TRBD2 (5 bases each). Deletions cut 6 bases from V and 5 bases from J, with 17 bases between. Germline loops: CDR1 SNHLY, CDR2 FYNNEI. The CDR3 has 14 amino acids. The CDR3: CASSRDAAYHEQYF. The CDR3 DNA sequence: TGTGCCAGCAGCCGGGACGCAGCCTACCACGAGCAGTACTTC.

The gene calls are TRBV27 and TRBJ1-4; tentative D call: TRBD1 (5 bases). The CDR3 runs 15 residues. V lost 2 bases and J lost 4, with 11 bases in between. The V gene's germline CDR1 is MNHEY and CDR2 SMNVEV (reference sequence). The CDR3 here is CASSLRRGGNEKLFF. For the CDR3, the DNA is TGTGCCAGCAGTTTAAGGAGGGGAGGTAATGAAAAACTGTTTTTT.

This clone was counted a few times. The chain links TRBV20-1 to TRBJ1-2; 9 bases match TRBD1. CDR3 length equals 11 residues. Trimming took 6 bases from V and 8 from J; bases not matched to a gene: 4. Germline CDR1 DFQATT, CDR2 SNEGSKA (reference sequence). The CDR3 DNA sequence: TGCAGTGCATGGACAGGGGTCGGCTACACCTTC. Protein product: CSAWTGVGYTF.

This rearrangement joins TRBV6-5 to TRBJ1-2; 7 nucleotides align to TRBD1. Germline values: CDR1 MNHEY, CDR2 SVGAGI. The CDR3 contains 13 residues. V shed 7 bases, J shed 7 bases, and the junction held 9 bases outside the gene matches. CDR3 region: CASTQGQRIGYTF. CDR3 DNA sequence: TGTGCCAGCACCCAGGGACAGCGCATTGGCTACACCTTC.

The chain carries TRBV29-1 and TRBJ2-7; D is undetermined. The CDR3 spans 11 residues. The germline gives CDR1 SQVTM, CDR2 ANQGSEA. V shed 4 bases and J shed 3 bases, with 7 bases lying between them. CDR3: CSVGWDYEQYF. The DNA of the CDR3 is TGCAGCGTTGGTTGGGACTACGAGCAGTACTTC.

The rearrangement links TRBV30 to TRBJ1-3; TRBD1 agrees at 7 bases. This CDR3 contains 14 residues. In germline, CDR1 is GTSNPN, CDR2 SVGIG (reference sequence). V shed 2 bases and J 0 bases; nucleotides not matched to a gene: 1. In DNA, the CDR3 is TGTGCCTGGAGTCCAGGGGGCTCTGGAAACACCATATATTTT. This gives the protein CAWSPGGSGNTIYF.